This is a list of T cell receptor beta chains from one sample in a study of T cell responses to AZD1222 COVID-19 vaccine. Sequencing was performed with immunoSEQ multiplex PCR; in TCRdb, only in-frame clones are kept and a portion is missing. The sample contains 120,000 or so clones, roughly 87% of which appear only once. Sample: peripheral blood, taken on day 0 of AZD1222 vaccination. The receptor source for this set is an adult in good health. CDR3s include the opening cysteine and the closing phenylalanine or tryptophan. The D gene is left open where the match is weak. Only part of the rows carry a size: once, few, many, or a class if the clone is expanded.

V	size	J	D	DNA	CDR3
TRBV4-1	NA	TRBJ1-1	NA	TGCGCCAGCAGCCAACCACGGAGGGGGAACACTGAAGCTTTCTTT	CASSQPRRGNTEAFF
TRBV3-1/TRBV3-2	NA	TRBJ2-4	TRBD2	TGTGCCAGCACCGCAACTCTTTTTTACCCGGGACTAGGAGCCAAAAACATTCAGTACTTC	CASTATLFYPGLGAKNIQYF
TRBV28	NA	TRBJ1-5	NA	TGTGCCAGCAGTAACATGGGGGGGGCCACCTATAGCAATCAGCCCCAGCATTTT	CASSNMGGATYSNQPQHF
TRBV5-1	NA	TRBJ1-2	TRBD1	TGCGCCAGCAGCGGGGGACAGGGAAGAACTGGCTACACCTTC	CASSGGQGRTGYTF
TRBV7-9	NA	TRBJ2-7	TRBD2	TGTGCCAGCAGCCTGCCCGTAGCGGGAGAGAGCCACGAGCAGTACTTC	CASSLPVAGESHEQYF
TRBV27	NA	TRBJ1-6	NA	TGTGCCAGCCAGAGTTCTGGCAATTCACCCCTCCACTTT	CASQSSGNSPLHF
TRBV9	NA	TRBJ2-7	NA	TGTGCCAGCAGCCCTTCAGGTAGCTCCTACGAGCAGTACTTC	CASSPSGSSYEQYF
TRBV2	few	TRBJ2-6	NA	TGTGCCAGCAGGGAACCGACAGTGGGCATCTCTGGGGCCAACGTCCTGACTTTC	CASREPTVGISGANVLTF
TRBV5-1	NA	TRBJ2-7	NA	TGCGCCAGCAGCTATGGTAGGGGCGACGGCTCCTACGAGCAGTACTTC	CASSYGRGDGSYEQYF
TRBV18	NA	TRBJ1-1	NA	TGTGCCAGCTCACCTCCTTCTTACACTGAAGCTTTCTTT	CASSPPSYTEAFF
TRBV4-1	NA	TRBJ2-7	TRBD1	TGCGCCAGCAGCCAAGAGGGGACAGGTTCCTACGAGCAGTACTTC	CASSQEGTGSYEQYF
TRBV5-1	NA	TRBJ2-1	TRBD1	TGCGCCAGCAGCTTGGGACAGGGGCTAAATGAGCAGTTCTTC	CASSLGQGLNEQFF
TRBV12-3/TRBV12-4	NA	TRBJ2-5	NA	TGTGCCAGCAGTTTATTGCAGACCCAGTACTTC	CASSLLQTQYF
TRBV6-1	NA	TRBJ1-3	NA	TGTGCCAGCAGTACAGGGATAACTGGAAACACCATATATTTT	CASSTGITGNTIYF
TRBV11-3	NA	TRBJ2-5	TRBD2	TGTGCCAGCAGCCGTGGTCGGGGGAGGGGAGAGACCCAGTACTTC	CASSRGRGRGETQYF
TRBV6-4	NA	TRBJ1-1	NA	TGTGCCAGCAAACGAACAGAGAACACTGAAGCTTTCTTT	CASKRTENTEAFF
TRBV4-1	NA	TRBJ2-5	NA	TGCGCCAGCAGCCACACCGACAGTGTAGAGACCCAGTACTTC	CASSHTDSVETQYF
TRBV12-3/TRBV12-4	few	TRBJ2-7	NA	TGTGCCAGCAGTTTTGCCAGTACGAACGAGCAGTACTTC	CASSFASTNEQYF
TRBV11-2	once	TRBJ2-7	TRBD1	TGTGCCAGCAGCTTAGGGACAGGGGGTAGAAGGTCCTACGAGCAGTACTTC	CASSLGTGGRRSYEQYF
TRBV30	NA	TRBJ2-7	NA	TGTGCCTGGACCTTGGGGGGCTACGAGCAGTACTTC	CAWTLGGYEQYF
TRBV7-9	NA	TRBJ1-5	TRBD1	TGTGCCAGCAGCGCCTCACAGGGGAAGGGGCATCAGCCCCAGCATTTT	CASSASQGKGHQPQHF
TRBV7-9	NA	TRBJ2-3	NA	TGTGCCAGCAGCTTCGGCGTCAGAATGGTCACAGATACGCAGTATTTT	CASSFGVRMVTDTQYF
TRBV27	NA	TRBJ2-5	NA	TGTGCCAGCAGTTTATCGTACGGATCGACGGGTCAAGAGACCCAGTACTTC	CASSLSYGSTGQETQYF
TRBV11-3	few	TRBJ2-7	TRBD1	TGTGCCAGCAGCTTAGCCGGGACAGGGAAGAGAGAGCAGTACTTC	CASSLAGTGKREQYF
TRBV9	once	TRBJ2-3	TRBD1	TGTGCCAGCAGCGCCACCTCAGGGGGCGCGCCAGATACGCAGTATTTT	CASSATSGGAPDTQYF
TRBV2	NA	TRBJ1-6	NA	TGTGCCAGCAGACCTCCCACAGGCTCCTATAATTCACCCCTCCACTTT	CASRPPTGSYNSPLHF
TRBV3-1/TRBV3-2	NA	TRBJ2-3	NA	TGTGCCAGCAGCCAAGATCTGCCGGGGGGCTTCACAGATACGCAGTATTTT	CASSQDLPGGFTDTQYF
TRBV6-4	NA	TRBJ2-3	TRBD2	TGTGCCAGCAGTGAAACTAGCGTAGCCACAGATACGCAGTATTTT	CASSETSVATDTQYF
TRBV25-1	NA	TRBJ2-7	NA	TGTGCCAGCAGAAGATACAACGAGCAGTACTTC	CASRRYNEQYF
TRBV28	NA	TRBJ1-2	TRBD1	TGTGCCAGCAGACTAGGGACAGGGGACTATGGCTACACCTTC	CASRLGTGDYGYTF
TRBV7-9	NA	TRBJ2-3	NA	TGTGCCAGGGGTACGGCGGGGAACACAGATACGCAGTATTTT	CARGTAGNTDTQYF
TRBV6-5	NA	TRBJ2-7	TRBD1	TGTGCCAGCAGTTACACAGGACAGGGGGTTTACGAGCAGTACTTC	CASSYTGQGVYEQYF
TRBV18	NA	TRBJ1-1	NA	TGTGCCAGCTCTCAATGGGAGAACACTGAAGCTTTCTTT	CASSQWENTEAFF
TRBV5-5	NA	TRBJ1-5	NA	TGTGCCAGCAGTCCTACAGGGCAGCGGAGCAATCAGCCCCAGCATTTT	CASSPTGQRSNQPQHF
TRBV28	NA	TRBJ1-2	TRBD1	TGTGCCAGCAGCTTCCCCGGGACAGACATTTATGGCTACACCTTC	CASSFPGTDIYGYTF
TRBV7-3	NA	TRBJ2-5	NA	TGTGCCAGCAGCTTGTGGGGGGACCCTCGGCCTCTGGAGACCCAGTACTTC	CASSLWGDPRPLETQYF
TRBV4-2	once	TRBJ1-1	NA	TGTGCCAGCAGCCAAGATAGGATCCCTAGGGAAGCTTTCTTT	CASSQDRIPREAFF
TRBV2	NA	TRBJ2-1	TRBD2	TGTGCCAGCAGTGTGGGACTAGCGGGTACCAATGAGCAGTTCTTC	CASSVGLAGTNEQFF
TRBV18	NA	TRBJ1-1	NA	TGTGCCAGCTCACCTTGGGGAGGGATGAACACTGAAGCTTTCTTT	CASSPWGGMNTEAFF
TRBV27	NA	TRBJ2-1	NA	TGTGCCAGCAGTTCGGACAGACCCTACAATGAGCAGTTCTTC	CASSSDRPYNEQFF
TRBV6-5	NA	TRBJ1-4	NA	TGTGCCAGCAGCCCCACACTCACTCAACTGTTTTTT	CASSPTLTQLFF
TRBV5-6	NA	TRBJ1-1	TRBD1	TGTGCCAGCAGCTTGAGGGGGCTCGACACTGAAGCTTTCTTT	CASSLRGLDTEAFF
TRBV19	once	TRBJ1-1	NA	TGTGCCAGTAGTAAGGGCGAGAACACTGAAGCTTTCTTT	CASSKGENTEAFF
TRBV23-1	NA	TRBJ2-3	NA	TGCGCCAGCAGTCAATCGCCAAAAGGGCCAGATACGCAGTATTTT	CASSQSPKGPDTQYF
TRBV28	NA	TRBJ1-2	NA	TGTGCCAGCAGTTTATCCATCCAGGGCCGTAACTATGGCTACACCTTC	CASSLSIQGRNYGYTF
TRBV7-8	NA	TRBJ1-5	NA	TGTGCCAGCAGTCCCACACAACGGGGGGCTGGGAGCAATCAGCCCCAGCATTTT	CASSPTQRGAGSNQPQHF
TRBV7-8	NA	TRBJ1-6	NA	TGTGCCAGCAGCTTGAACCAGGGCAATAATTCACCCCTCCACTTT	CASSLNQGNNSPLHF
TRBV27	NA	TRBJ2-7	NA	TGTGCCAGCAGTATCTCCTTTGGGTCCCAGAAAGGCGAGCAGTACTTC	CASSISFGSQKGEQYF
TRBV5-6	once	TRBJ1-4	TRBD1	TGTGCCAGCAGCTCCGGGACAGGGGTTGAAAAACTGTTTTTT	CASSSGTGVEKLFF
TRBV4-1	once	TRBJ2-7	TRBD1	TGCGCCAGCAGCCAACCCCGGGACAGGGGCTACGAGCAGTACTTC	CASSQPRDRGYEQYF
TRBV6-5	NA	TRBJ2-2	TRBD1	TGTGCCAGCAGCACACAGGGGGCCGCCGGGGAGCTGTTTTTT	CASSTQGAAGELFF
TRBV10-3	NA	TRBJ1-1	NA	TGTGCCATCAGTTCTACAGGGAACACTGAAGCTTTCTTT	CAISSTGNTEAFF
TRBV7-9	NA	TRBJ1-2	NA	TGTGCCAGCAGCCCCCAAAGGACAGCCTATGACTATGGCTACACCTTC	CASSPQRTAYDYGYTF
TRBV7-8	few	TRBJ2-7	TRBD1	TGTGCCAGCAGCAACCGGGACAGCTCCTACGAGCAGTACTTC	CASSNRDSSYEQYF
TRBV7-3	NA	TRBJ2-2	TRBD2	TGTGCCAGCAGCCTAATGAGACTAGCGGGTAACACCGGGGAGCTGTTTTTT	CASSLMRLAGNTGELFF
TRBV2	once	TRBJ1-2	NA	TGTGCCAGCAGTGAACAGGGAAGCGGCTACACCTTC	CASSEQGSGYTF
TRBV9	NA	TRBJ2-1	TRBD2	TGTGCCAGCAGCGTAGCTCTAGGACTAGCGGGGGGGGAGCAGTTCTTC	CASSVALGLAGGEQFF
TRBV7-3	NA	TRBJ2-2	TRBD1	TGTGCCAGCAGCGTAGGACAGGGACGACCAAGACCGAACACCGGGGAGCTGTTTTTT	CASSVGQGRPRPNTGELFF
TRBV7-3	NA	TRBJ2-1	NA	TGTGCCAGCAGCTTAACGTCGTACAGGACAGACTCCAATGAGCAGTTCTTC	CASSLTSYRTDSNEQFF
TRBV10-3	NA	TRBJ2-7	TRBD1	TGTGCCATCAGTGATAGAAACAGGGGTACCTACGAGCAGTACTTC	CAISDRNRGTYEQYF